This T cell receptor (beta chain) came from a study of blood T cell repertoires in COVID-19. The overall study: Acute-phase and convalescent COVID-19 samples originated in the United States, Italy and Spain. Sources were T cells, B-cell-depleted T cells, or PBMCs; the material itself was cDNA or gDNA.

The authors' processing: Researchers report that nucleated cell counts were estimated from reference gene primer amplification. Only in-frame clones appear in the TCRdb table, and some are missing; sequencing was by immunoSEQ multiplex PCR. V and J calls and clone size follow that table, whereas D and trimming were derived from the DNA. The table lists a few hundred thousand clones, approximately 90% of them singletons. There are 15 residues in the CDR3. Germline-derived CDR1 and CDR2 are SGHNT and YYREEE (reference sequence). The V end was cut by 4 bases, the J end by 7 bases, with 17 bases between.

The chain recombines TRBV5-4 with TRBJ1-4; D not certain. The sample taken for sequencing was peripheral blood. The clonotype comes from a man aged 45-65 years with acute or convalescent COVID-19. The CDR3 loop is CASSPGSRPGEKLFF. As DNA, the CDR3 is TGTGCCAGCAGCCCTGGTTCACGTCCGGGTGAAAAACTGTTTTTT.